These 13 T cell receptor beta chains came from one sample sequenced in a study of T cells in Graves' hyperthyroidism and ophthalmopathy. From RNA transcripts, TCR beta CDR3 regions were amplified. HTBI primers drove first-round RT-PCR of the TCR CDR3. TCRdb processed the multiplex PCR reads anew with MiXCR; each CDR3 protein has one entry. The data hold hundreds of thousands of distinct CDR3 sequences, with 13% observed a single time. Sequenced input: blood. These receptors were collected from a woman aged 18-29 years with Graves' hyperthyroidism.

This clonotype appeared a few times. The chain carries TRBV20-1 and TRBJ2-7; 9 nucleotides agree with TRBD2. The CDR3 is 14 residues long. Germline trimming cut 5 bases from V and 5 bases from J; bases unmatched to any gene: 10. Germline loops: CDR1 DFQATT, CDR2 SNEGSKA (reference sequence). Here the CDR3 DNA reads TGCAGTGCTCATAAAGCGGGGGGCCTCCACGAGCAGTACTTC. Its translation is CSAHKAGGLHEQYF.

This clonotype was recorded a few times. V usage is TRBV7-3 and J usage is TRBJ1-6; D is ambiguous. V lost 0 bases and J 10 bases, leaving 13 bases between the germline ends. CDR1 is SGHTA and CDR2 is FQGTGA in the germline V gene. This CDR3 spans 15 amino acids. CDR3 in amino acids: CASSLTTGPHSPLHF. In nucleotides, the CDR3 is TGTGCCAGCAGCTTAACAACCGGACCACACTCACCCCTCCACTTT.

The chain uses TRBV19 and TRBJ2-7, with TRBD1 matching 9 bases. Germline V gene data show CDR1 as LNHDA and CDR2 as SQIVND (reference sequence). J lost 5 bases, V lost 3 bases, and 11 bases had no gene match. The CDR3 is made up of 16 amino acids. The CDR3 protein is CASSMATGGDNHEQYF. For the CDR3, the DNA is TGTGCCAGTAGTATGGCGACAGGGGGGGATAACCACGAGCAGTACTTC.

This clonotype showed up many times. The chain's CDR3 is CSAGGRGTDTQYF. The CDR3 DNA reads TGCAGTGCTGGAGGAAGGGGCACAGATACGCAGTATTTT. The V call is TRBV20-1, the J call TRBJ2-3, with a possible D match to TRBD2 (5 bases). This CDR3 has 13 amino acids. V lost 5 bases and J lost 1, with 10 bases in between. Germline-derived CDR1 and CDR2 are DFQATT and SNEGSKA (reference sequence).

This clonotype was counted ten times or more. The chain is built from TRBV20-1 and TRBJ2-5, with D possibly TRBD1 on 5 matching bases. The CDR3 has 15 residues. V lost 6 bases, J lost 2 bases, and 19 bases lay in between. Germline CDR1 and CDR2: DFQATT and SNEGSKA (reference sequence). CDR3 nucleotides: TGCAGTGCGAGCCGGACCTCTGGGGCTCAAGAGACCCAGTACTTC. Its protein is CSASRTSGAQETQYF.

The CDR3 coding sequence is TGTGCCACCAGCACCTTTACCGCAGATACGCAGTATTTT. Its protein product is CATSTFTADTQYF. This chain uses TRBV15 with TRBJ2-3, with D unresolved. V lost 4 bases, J lost 4 bases, and 9 bases lay in between. The germline CDR1 and CDR2 sequences are LNHNV and YYDKDF (reference sequence). The CDR3 loop spans 13 amino acids.

The gene calls are TRBV5-5 and TRBJ2-7, with D perhaps assigned TRBD1 or TRBD2 (5 bases each). CDR3 length: 16 amino acids. Trimming cost V 0 bases and J 4 bases, with 17 bases left between them. The germline V gene encodes CDR1 SGHKS and CDR2 YYEKEE (reference sequence). The CDR3 sequence: CASSLARDVTWYEQYF. The CDR3, as DNA: TGTGCCAGCAGCTTGGCGAGGGACGTTACGTGGTACGAGCAGTACTTC.

The chain joins TRBV11-2 to TRBJ2-5; either TRBD1 or TRBD2 may supply D (7 bases each). This CDR3 is 15 amino acids long. V lost 4 bases and J 4 bases, leaving 16 bases between the germline ends. Germline CDR1 SGHAT, CDR2 FQNNGV. CDR3 in DNA: TGTGCCAGCAGCTCAGGGGGGGTTTTCGGAGAGACCCAGTACTTC. Its protein product is CASSSGGVFGETQYF.

This clonotype was counted ten times or more. The rearrangement joins TRBV6-1 to TRBJ2-2, with 8 bases matching TRBD1. Germline-derived CDR1 and CDR2 are MNHNS and SASEGT. The CDR3 length is 15 residues. Germline trimming cut 5 bases from V and 6 bases from J; bases unmatched to any gene: 8. The CDR3 region is CASSPGPTGAGELFF. The CDR3 bases are TGTGCCAGCAGTCCAGGCCCGACAGGGGCCGGGGAGCTGTTTTTT.

Concerning this clonotype itself: Mismatch with germline at one junction end may stem from a read error. The rearrangement links TRBV7-8 to TRBJ2-5, with 7 bases matching TRBD1. Germline-derived CDR1 and CDR2 are SGHVS and FQNEAQ. The CDR3 extends over 16 amino acids. The CDR3, as DNA: TGTGCCAGCAGCTTAGCTTCCAGGGGGACCCAAGAGACTCAGTACTTC. Its translation is CASSLASRGTQETQYF.

A note on this clonotype: This may come from a read error, since a much larger clone is one base off. The chain uses TRBV19 and TRBJ2-1; D uncertain. There are 13 residues in the CDR3. V shed 10 bases and J shed 5 bases, with 15 bases lying between them. Germline loops: CDR1 LNHDA, CDR2 SQIVND (reference sequence). The chain's CDR3 is CATEGRDDNEQFF. The CDR3 DNA sequence: TGTGCCACCGAAGGACGAGATGACAATGAGCAGTTCTTC.

This clonotype appeared many times. V is TRBV5-1 and J is TRBJ2-6, with D perhaps TRBD2 (6 bases). The germline V and J ends were trimmed by 7 bases and 0 bases, with 11 bases remaining between them. Germline V CDR1 and CDR2: SGHRS, YFSETQ. This CDR3 spans 15 amino acids. The CDR3 here is CASGRRDSGANVLTF. CDR3 nucleotide sequence: TGCGCCAGCGGAAGGAGGGACTCTGGGGCCAACGTCCTGACTTTC.

Ten or more counts support this clonotype. This sequence joins TRBV20-1 and TRBJ2-7; 7 positions match TRBD2. After removal of 6 bases from V and 4 bases from J, the junction contained 6 bases not matched to a gene. The CDR3 runs to 12 residues. Germline assignment: CDR1 DFQATT and CDR2 SNEGSKA (reference sequence). The CDR3 loop reads CSAFRLAYEQYF. CDR3 coding DNA: TGCAGTGCCTTTAGACTAGCTTACGAGCAGTACTTC.